Below are 5 T cell receptor beta chains sequenced from a single sample in a study of blood T cell repertoires in COVID-19. The table came from immunoSEQ multiplex PCR; TCRdb's copy has only in-frame clones and leaves some out. The sample contains under 200,000 clones, around 84% of which appear only once. Specimen: peripheral blood. The receptors stem from a woman aged 45-65 years with COVID-19, enrolled during active disease.

The V gene is TRBV14, the J gene TRBJ2-5, with a tentative D call TRBD1 (5 bases). This CDR3 region has 14 residues. The germline CDR1 and CDR2 sequences are SGHDN and FVKESK. Trimming shortened V by 6 bases and J by 2 bases, and 13 bases separated the two germline ends. The CDR3 loop is CASSPDPGQETQYF. The CDR3 nucleotides read TGTGCCAGCAGTCCTGACCCAGGGCAAGAGACCCAGTACTTC.

The chain combines TRBV11-2 with TRBJ2-7, with 7 nucleotides matching TRBD1. V was clipped by 1 base and J by 0 bases; unmatched bases: 3. The V gene's germline CDR1 is SGHAT and CDR2 FQNNGV. CDR3 length: 15 residues. The CDR3 DNA reads as TGTGCCAGCAGCTTAGGGGACAGATTCTCCTACGAGCAGTACTTC. It encodes CASSLGDRFSYEQYF.

The V gene is TRBV11-3, the J gene TRBJ2-3; tentative D call: TRBD1 (7 bases). Trimming removed 3 bases from V and 3 bases from J, with 13 bases in between. This CDR3 region has 15 residues. Germline V gene data show CDR1 as SGHNT and CDR2 as YENEEA. The CDR3 DNA follows: TGTGCCAGCAGCTTTTTGACAGGGAGGACAGATACGCAGTATTTT. This translates into CASSFLTGRTDTQYF.

The chain joins TRBV10-3 to TRBJ2-5, with D perhaps matching TRBD2 (7 bases). Between the trimmed V and J ends, which lost 8 bases and 1 base, there was a span of 29 bases. Germline loops: CDR1 ENHRY, CDR2 SYGVKD. This CDR3 is 19 amino acids long. CDR3 sequence reads: CAIAKSYPTRGGPQETQYF. The CDR3 DNA follows: TGTGCCATCGCCAAGTCGTATCCGACAAGGGGGGGGCCCCAAGAGACCCAGTACTTC.

The chain has TRBV6-1 and TRBJ1-1; D is unresolved. Germline V gene lookup returns CDR1 MNHNS and CDR2 SASEGT. The CDR3 runs to 14 residues. V lost 1 base, J lost 1 base, and 7 bases lay in between. CDR3 sequence: CASSEVPRNTEAFF. The CDR3 DNA is TGTGCCAGCAGTGAAGTTCCGAGGAACACTGAAGCTTTCTTT.